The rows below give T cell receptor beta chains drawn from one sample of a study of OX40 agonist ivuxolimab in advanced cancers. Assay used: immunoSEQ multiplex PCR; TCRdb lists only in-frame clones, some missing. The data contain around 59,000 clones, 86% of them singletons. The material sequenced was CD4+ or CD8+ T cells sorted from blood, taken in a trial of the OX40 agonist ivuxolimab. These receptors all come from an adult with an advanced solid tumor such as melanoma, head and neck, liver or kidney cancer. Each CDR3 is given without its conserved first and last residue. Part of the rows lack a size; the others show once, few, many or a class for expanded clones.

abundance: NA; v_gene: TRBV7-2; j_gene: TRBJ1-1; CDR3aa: ASSLFLDTEAF
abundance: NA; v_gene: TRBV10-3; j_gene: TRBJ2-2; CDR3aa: AITEGEGNTGELF
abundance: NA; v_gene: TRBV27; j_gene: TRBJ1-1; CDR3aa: ASSPSRQGNTEAF
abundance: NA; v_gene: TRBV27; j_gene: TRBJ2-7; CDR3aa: ASRTLAGATGYEQY
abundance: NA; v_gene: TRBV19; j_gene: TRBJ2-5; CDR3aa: ASSISSTQETQY
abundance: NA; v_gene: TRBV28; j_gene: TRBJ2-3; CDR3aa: ASVDRATSTDTQY
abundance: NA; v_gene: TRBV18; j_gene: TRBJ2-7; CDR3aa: ASSPSPSGEAYEQY
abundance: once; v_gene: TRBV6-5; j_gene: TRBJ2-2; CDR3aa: ASSRERRAGELF
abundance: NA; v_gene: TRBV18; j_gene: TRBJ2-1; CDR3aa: ASSLIGLAGGYNEQF
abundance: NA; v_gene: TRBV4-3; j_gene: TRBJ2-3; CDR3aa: ASSQNSGGSETDTQY
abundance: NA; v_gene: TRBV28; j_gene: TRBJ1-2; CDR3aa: ASSSRTGGFYGYT
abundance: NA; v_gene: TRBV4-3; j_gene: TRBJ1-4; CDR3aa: ASSQEFRNNEKLF
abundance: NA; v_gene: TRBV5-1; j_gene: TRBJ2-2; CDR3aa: ASSLEVGGNTGELF
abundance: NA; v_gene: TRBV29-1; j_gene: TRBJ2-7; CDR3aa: SVARGAGGGEQY
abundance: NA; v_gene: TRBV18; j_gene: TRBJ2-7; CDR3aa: ASSPRVAGRLRTYEQY
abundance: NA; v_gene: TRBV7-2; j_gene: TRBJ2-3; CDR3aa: ASSPTPSGRFGTQY
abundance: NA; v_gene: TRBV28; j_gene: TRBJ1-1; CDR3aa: ASSFRRASAEAF
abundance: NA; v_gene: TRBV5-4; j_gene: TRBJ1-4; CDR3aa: ASSLKGGGEKLF
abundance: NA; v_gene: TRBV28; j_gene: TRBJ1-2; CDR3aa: ASSSRGYT
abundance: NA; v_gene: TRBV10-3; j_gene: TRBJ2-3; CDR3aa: ATSEAGGPGTQY